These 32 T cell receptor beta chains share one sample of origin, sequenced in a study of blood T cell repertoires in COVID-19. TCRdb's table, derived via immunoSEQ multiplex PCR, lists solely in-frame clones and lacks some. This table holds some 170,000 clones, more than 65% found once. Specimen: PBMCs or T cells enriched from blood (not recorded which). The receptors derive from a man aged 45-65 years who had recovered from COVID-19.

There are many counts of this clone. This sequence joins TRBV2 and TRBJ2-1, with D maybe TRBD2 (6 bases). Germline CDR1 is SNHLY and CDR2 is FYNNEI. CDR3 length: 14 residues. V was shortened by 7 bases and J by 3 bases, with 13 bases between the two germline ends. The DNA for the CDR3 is TGTGCCAGCACCTACACCGGGGGCTACAATGAGCAGTTCTTC. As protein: CASTYTGGYNEQFF.

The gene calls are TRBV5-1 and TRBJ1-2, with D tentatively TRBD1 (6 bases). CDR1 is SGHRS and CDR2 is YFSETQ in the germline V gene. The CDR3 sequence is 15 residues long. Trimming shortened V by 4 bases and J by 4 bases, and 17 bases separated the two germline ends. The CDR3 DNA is TGCGCCAGCAGCCCCTACAGGGCTTCTAGCTATGGCTACACCTTC. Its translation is CASSPYRASSYGYTF.

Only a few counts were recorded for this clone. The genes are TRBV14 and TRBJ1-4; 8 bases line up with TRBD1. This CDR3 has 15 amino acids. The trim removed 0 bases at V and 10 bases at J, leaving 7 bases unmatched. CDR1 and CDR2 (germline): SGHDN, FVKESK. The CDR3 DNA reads TGTGCCAGCAGCCAAGAACTGACAGGGGAGGGAAAACTGTTTTTT. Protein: CASSQELTGEGKLFF.

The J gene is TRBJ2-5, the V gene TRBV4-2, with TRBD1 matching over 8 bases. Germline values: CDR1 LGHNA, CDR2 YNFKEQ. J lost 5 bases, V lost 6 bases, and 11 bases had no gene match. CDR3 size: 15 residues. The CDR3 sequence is CASSRTGAGGETQYF. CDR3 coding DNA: TGTGCCAGCAGTCGAACCGGAGCAGGGGGCGAGACCCAGTACTTC.

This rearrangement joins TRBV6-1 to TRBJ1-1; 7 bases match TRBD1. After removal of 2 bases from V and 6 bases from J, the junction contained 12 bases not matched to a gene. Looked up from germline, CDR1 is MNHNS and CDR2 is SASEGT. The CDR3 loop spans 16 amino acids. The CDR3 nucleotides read TGTGCCAGCAGTGAATGGTTAGGGGGCGCGTATCCTGAAGCTTTCTTT. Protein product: CASSEWLGGAYPEAFF.

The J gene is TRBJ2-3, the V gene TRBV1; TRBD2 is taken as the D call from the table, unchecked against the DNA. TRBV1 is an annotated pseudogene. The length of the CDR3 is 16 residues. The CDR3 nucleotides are TGCACCAGCAGCCAAAGGCAGTGGCGGGAGCCAGATACGCAGTATTTT. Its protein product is CTSSQRQWREPDTQYF.

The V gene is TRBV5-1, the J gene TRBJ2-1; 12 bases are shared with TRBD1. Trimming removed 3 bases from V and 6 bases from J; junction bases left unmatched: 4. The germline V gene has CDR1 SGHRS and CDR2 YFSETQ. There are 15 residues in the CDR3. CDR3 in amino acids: CASSWGQGASNEQFF. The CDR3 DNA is TGCGCCAGCAGCTGGGGACAGGGGGCTAGCAATGAGCAGTTCTTC.

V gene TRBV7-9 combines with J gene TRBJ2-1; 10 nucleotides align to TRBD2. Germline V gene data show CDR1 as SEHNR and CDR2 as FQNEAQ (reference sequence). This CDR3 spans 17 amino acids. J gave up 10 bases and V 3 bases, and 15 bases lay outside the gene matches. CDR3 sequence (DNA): TGTGCCAGCAGCTTCCGAGTACTAGCGGGGCAAAACAGAGAGCAGTTCTTC. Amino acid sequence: CASSFRVLAGQNREQFF.

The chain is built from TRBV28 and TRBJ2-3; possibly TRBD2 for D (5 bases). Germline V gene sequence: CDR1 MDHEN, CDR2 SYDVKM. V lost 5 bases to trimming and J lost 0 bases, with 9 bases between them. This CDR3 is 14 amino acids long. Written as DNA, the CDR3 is TGTGCCAGCAGTCCCGGGGATAGCACAGATACGCAGTATTTT. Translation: CASSPGDSTDTQYF.

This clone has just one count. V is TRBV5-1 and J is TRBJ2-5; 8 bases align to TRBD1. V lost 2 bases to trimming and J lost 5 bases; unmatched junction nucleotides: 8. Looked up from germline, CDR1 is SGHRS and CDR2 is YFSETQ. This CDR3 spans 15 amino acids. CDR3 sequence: CASSFRQGARETQYF. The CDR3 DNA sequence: TGCGCCAGCAGCTTCAGGCAGGGGGCCCGGGAGACCCAGTACTTC. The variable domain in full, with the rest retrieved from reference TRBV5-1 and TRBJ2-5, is KAGVTQTPRYLIKTRGQQVTLSCSPISGHRSVSWYQQTPGQGLQFLFEYFSETQRNKGNFPGRFSGRQFSNSRSEMNVSTLELGDSALYLCASSFRQGARETQYFGPGTRLLVL.

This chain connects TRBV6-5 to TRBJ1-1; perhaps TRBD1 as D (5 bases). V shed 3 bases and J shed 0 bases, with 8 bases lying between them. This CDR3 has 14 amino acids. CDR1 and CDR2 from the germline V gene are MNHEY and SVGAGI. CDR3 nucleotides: TGTGCCAGCAGTTATGGGGCTCTGAACACTGAAGCTTTCTTT. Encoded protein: CASSYGALNTEAFF.

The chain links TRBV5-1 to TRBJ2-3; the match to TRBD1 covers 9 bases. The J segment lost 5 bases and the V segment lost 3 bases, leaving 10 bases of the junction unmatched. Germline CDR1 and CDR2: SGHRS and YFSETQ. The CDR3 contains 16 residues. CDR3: CASSYPGQGREDTQYF. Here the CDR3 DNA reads TGCGCCAGCAGCTACCCGGGACAGGGAAGGGAAGATACGCAGTATTTT.

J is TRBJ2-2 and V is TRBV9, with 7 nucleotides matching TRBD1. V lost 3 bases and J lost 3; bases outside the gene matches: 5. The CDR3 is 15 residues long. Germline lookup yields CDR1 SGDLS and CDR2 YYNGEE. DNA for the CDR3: TGTGCCAGCAGCGCCGGGACAGCATACACCGGGGAGCTGTTTTTT. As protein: CASSAGTAYTGELFF.

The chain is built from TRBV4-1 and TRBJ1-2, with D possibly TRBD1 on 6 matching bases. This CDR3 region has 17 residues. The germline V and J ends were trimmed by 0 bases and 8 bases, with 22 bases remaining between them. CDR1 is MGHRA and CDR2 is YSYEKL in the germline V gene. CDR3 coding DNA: TGCGCCAGCAGCCAAGATACTTTAGGCAGGGGCAGCGAGGGCTACACCTTC. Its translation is CASSQDTLGRGSEGYTF.

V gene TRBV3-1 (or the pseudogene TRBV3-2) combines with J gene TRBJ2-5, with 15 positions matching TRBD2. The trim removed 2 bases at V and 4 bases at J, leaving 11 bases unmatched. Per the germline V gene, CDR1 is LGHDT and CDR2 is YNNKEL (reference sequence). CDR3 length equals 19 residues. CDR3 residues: CASSQPRTSGGALSETQYF. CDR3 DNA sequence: TGTGCCAGCAGCCAACCCCGGACTAGCGGGGGGGCCTTATCAGAGACCCAGTACTTC.

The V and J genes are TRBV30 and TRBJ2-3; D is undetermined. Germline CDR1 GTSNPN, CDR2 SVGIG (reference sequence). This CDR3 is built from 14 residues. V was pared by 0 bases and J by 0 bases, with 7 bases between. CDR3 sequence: CAWSVSVSTDTQYF. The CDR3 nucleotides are TGTGCCTGGAGTGTGTCGGTTAGCACAGATACGCAGTATTTT. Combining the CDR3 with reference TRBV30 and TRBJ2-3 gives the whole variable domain SQTIHQWPATLVQPVGSPLSLECTVEGTSNPNLYWYRQAAGRGLQLLFYSVGIGQISSEVPQNLSASRPQDRQFILSSKKLLLSDSGFYLCAWSVSVSTDTQYFGPGTRLTVL.

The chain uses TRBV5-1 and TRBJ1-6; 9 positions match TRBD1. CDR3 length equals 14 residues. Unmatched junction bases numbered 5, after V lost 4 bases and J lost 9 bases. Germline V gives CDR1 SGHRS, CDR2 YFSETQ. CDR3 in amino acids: CASSRDREGSPLHF. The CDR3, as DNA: TGCGCCAGCAGCAGGGACAGGGAGGGTTCACCCCTCCACTTT.

The CDR3 sequence is CASSVEEVTDYGYTF. CDR3 bases: TGTGCCAGCAGCGTAGAGGAGGTAACAGACTATGGCTACACCTTC. J is TRBJ1-2 and V is TRBV9; D unclear. This CDR3 has 15 amino acids. V lost 0 bases, J lost 3 bases, and 12 bases lay in between. Looked up from germline, CDR1 is SGDLS and CDR2 is YYNGEE.

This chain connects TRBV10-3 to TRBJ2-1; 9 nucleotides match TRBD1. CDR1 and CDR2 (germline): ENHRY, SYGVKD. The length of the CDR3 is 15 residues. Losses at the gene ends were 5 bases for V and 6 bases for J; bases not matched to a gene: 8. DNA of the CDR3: TGTGCCATCAGTAAGGGACAGGGTCCTCTCAATGAGCAGTTCTTC. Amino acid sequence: CAISKGQGPLNEQFF.

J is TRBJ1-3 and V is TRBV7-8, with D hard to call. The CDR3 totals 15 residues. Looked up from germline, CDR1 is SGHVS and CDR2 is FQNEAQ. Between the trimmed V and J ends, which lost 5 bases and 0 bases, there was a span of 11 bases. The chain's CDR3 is CASSTIQASGNTIYF. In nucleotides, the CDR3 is TGTGCCAGCAGCACGATCCAGGCCTCTGGAAACACCATATATTTT.

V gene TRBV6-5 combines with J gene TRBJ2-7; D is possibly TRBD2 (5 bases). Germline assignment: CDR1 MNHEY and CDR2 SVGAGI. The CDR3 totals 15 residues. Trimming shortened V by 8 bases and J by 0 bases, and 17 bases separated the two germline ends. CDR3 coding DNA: TGTGCCAGCCGGAGAATCGGGGAAAGCTCCTACGAGCAGTACTTC. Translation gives CASRRIGESSYEQYF.

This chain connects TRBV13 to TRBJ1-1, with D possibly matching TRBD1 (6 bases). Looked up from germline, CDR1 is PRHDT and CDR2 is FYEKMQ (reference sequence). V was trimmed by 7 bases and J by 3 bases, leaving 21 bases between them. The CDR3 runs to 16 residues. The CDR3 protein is CASTLPGDGADTEAFF. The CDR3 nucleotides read TGTGCCAGCACCCTCCCAGGGGATGGGGCTGACACTGAAGCTTTCTTT.

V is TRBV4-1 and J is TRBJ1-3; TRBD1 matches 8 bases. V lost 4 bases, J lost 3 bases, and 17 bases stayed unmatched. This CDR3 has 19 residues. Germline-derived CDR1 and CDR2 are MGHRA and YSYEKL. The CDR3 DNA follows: TGCGCCAGCAGCCCTCTTCATTTAAGTGGACAGGGAGATGGAAACACCATATATTTT. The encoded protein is CASSPLHLSGQGDGNTIYF.

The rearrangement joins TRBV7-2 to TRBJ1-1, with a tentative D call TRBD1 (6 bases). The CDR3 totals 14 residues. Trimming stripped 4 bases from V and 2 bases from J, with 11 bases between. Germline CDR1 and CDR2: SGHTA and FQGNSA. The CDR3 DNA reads TGTGCCAGCAGCTGGGGACAACAAAACACTGAAGCTTTCTTT. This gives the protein CASSWGQQNTEAFF.

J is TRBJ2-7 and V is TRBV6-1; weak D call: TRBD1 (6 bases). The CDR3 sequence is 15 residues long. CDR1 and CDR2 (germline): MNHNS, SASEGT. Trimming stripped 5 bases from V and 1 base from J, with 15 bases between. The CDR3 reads CASSPQDRGSYEQYF. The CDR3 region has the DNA TGTGCCAGCAGTCCACAGGACAGAGGTTCCTACGAGCAGTACTTC.

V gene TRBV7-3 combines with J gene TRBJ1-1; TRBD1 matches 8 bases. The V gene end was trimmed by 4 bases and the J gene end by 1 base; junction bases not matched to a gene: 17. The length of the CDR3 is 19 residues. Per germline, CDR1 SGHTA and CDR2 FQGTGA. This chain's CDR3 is CASSSSDREEVDGNTEAFF. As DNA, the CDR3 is TGTGCCAGCAGCTCCTCGGACAGGGAAGAAGTGGATGGGAACACTGAAGCTTTCTTT.

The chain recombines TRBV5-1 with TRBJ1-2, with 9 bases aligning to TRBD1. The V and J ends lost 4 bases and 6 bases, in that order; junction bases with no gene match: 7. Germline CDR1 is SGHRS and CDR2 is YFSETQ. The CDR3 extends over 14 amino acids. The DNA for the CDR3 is TGCGCCAGCAGCGTTACAGGGGGCACGGATGGCTACACCTTC. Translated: CASSVTGGTDGYTF.

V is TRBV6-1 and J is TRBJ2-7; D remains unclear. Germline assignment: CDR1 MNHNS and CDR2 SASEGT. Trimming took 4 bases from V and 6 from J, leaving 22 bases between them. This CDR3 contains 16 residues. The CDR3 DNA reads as TGTGCCAGCAGTGCCACCGGAACCCTTGCTAGGTCCGAGCAGTACTTC. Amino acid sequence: CASSATGTLARSEQYF.

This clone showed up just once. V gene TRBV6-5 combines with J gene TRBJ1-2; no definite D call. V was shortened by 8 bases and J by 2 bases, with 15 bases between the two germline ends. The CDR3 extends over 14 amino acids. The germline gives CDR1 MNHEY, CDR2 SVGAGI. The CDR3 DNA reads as TGTGCCAGCCTAGAGCGGGTCGCCAACTATGGCTACACCTTC. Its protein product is CASLERVANYGYTF.

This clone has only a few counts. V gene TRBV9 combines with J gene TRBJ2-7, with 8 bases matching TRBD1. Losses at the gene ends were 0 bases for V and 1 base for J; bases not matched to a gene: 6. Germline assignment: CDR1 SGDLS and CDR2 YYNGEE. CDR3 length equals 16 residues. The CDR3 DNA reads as TGTGCCAGCAGCGTAGATCCAGGGGGCTTTTCCTACGAGCAGTACTTC. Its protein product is CASSVDPGGFSYEQYF.

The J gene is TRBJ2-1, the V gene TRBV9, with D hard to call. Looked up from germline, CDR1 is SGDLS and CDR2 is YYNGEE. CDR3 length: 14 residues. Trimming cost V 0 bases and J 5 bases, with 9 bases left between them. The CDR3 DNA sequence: TGTGCCAGCAGCGTAGTAGGTACAGACAATGAGCAGTTCTTC. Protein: CASSVVGTDNEQFF.

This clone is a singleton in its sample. The CDR3 sequence is CASSGGTANTEAFF. CDR3 sequence (DNA): TGCGCCAGCAGCGGGGGGACAGCGAACACTGAAGCTTTCTTT. The genes are TRBV5-1 and TRBJ1-1, with 7 bases lining up with TRBD1. V trimming: 4 bases; J trimming: 1 base; junction bases outside the gene matches: 4. Germline CDR1 and CDR2: SGHRS and YFSETQ. The CDR3 runs 14 residues.